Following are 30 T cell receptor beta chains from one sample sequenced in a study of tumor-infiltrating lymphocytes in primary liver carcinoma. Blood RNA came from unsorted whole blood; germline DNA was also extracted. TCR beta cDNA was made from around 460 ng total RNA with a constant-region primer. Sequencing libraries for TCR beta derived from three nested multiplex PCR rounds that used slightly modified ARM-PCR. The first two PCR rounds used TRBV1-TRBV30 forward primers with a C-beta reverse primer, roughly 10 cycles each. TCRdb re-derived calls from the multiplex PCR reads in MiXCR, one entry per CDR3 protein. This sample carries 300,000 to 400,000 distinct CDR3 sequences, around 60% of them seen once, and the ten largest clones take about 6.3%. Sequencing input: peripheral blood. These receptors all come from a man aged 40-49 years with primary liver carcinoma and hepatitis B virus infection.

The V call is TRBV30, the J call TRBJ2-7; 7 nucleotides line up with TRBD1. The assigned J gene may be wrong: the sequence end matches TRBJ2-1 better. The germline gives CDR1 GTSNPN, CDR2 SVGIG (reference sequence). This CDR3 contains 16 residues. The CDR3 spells CAWSVRGGATTYEQFF. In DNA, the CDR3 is TGTGCCTGGAGTGTACGAGGGGGCGCGACCACCTACGAGCAGTTCTTC.

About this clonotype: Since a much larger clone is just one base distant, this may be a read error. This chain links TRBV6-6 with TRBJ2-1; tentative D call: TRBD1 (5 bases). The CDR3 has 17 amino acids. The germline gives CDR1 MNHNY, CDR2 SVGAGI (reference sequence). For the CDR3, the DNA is TGTGCCACCAGTTATATCGGCCACAGGACGGCCTACAATGAGCAGTTCTTC. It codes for CATSYIGHRTAYNEQFF.

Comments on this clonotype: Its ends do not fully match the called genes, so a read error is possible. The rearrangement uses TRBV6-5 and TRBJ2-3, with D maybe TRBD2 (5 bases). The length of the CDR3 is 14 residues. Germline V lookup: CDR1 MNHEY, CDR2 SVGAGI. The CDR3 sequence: CVSSEAGGADTQYF. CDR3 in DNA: TGTGTCAGCAGTGAAGCAGGAGGTGCAGATACGCAGTATTTT.

In DNA form, the CDR3 reads TGTGCCATCAGTGAGTCGGCCAGAACAATCTCCTACAATGAGCAGTTCTTC. Translation: CAISESARTISYNEQFF. The chain uses TRBV10-3 and TRBJ2-1; no reliable D call. The germline CDR1 and CDR2 sequences are ENHRY and SYGVKD. This CDR3 has 17 amino acids. V lost 0 bases and J lost 0, with 12 bases in between.

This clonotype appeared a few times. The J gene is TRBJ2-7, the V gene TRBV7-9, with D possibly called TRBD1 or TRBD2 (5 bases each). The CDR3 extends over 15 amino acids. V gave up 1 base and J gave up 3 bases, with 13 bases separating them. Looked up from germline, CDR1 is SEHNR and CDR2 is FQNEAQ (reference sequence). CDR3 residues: CASSLGGTGRYEQYF. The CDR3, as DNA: TGTGCCAGCAGCTTAGGGGGGACGGGACGCTACGAGCAGTACTTC.

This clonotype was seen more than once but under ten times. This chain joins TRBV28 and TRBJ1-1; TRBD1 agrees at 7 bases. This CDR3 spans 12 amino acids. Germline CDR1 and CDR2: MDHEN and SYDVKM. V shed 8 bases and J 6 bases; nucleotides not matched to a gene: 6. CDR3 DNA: TGTGCCAGCTCATCACAGGGGTCTGAAGCTTTCTTT. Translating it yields CASSSQGSEAFF.

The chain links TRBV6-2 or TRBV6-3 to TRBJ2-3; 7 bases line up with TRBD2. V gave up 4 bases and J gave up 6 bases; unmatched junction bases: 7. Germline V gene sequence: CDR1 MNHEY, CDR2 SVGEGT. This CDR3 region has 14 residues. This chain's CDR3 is CASSLASGVDTQYF. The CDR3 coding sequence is TGTGCCAGCAGTTTAGCTAGCGGTGTGGATACGCAGTATTTT.

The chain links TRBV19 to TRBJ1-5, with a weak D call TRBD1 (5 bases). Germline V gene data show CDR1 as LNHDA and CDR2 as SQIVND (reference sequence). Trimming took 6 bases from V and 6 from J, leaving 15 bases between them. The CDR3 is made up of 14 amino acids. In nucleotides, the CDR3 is TGTGCCAGTAGGGTTGGGGGGTCGGCTCAGCCCCAGCATTTT. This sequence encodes CASRVGGSAQPQHF.

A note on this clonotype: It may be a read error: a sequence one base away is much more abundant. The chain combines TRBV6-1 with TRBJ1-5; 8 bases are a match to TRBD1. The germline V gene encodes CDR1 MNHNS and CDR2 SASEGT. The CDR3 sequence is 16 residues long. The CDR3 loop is CASSARTGISNQSQHF. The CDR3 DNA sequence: TGTGCCAGCAGTGCCCGGACAGGGATTAGCAATCAGTCCCAGCATTTT.

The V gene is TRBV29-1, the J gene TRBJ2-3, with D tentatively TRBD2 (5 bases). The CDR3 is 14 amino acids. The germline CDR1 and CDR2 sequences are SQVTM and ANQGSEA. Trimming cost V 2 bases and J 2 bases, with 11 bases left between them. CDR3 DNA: TGCAGCGTTGAAAAGGGAGAACACACAGATACGCAGTATTTT. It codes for CSVEKGEHTDTQYF.

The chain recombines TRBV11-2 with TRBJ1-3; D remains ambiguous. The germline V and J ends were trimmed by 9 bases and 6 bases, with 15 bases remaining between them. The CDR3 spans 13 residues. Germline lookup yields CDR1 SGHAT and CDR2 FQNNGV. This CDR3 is CARGLEMANTIYF. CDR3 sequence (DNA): TGTGCCAGAGGCTTAGAGATGGCAAACACCATATATTTT.

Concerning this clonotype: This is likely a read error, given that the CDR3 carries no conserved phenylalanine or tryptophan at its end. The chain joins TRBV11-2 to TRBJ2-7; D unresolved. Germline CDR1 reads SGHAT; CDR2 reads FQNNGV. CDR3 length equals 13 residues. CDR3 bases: TGTGCCAGCAGTTTAGATCGGCGGTACGAGCAGTACTCC. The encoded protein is CASSLDRRYEQYS.

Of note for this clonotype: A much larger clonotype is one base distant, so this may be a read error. CDR3 in DNA: TGTGCCAGCAGCACTCTAGCGGATAGCTCCTACAGTGAGCAGTTCTTC. This encodes CASSTLADSSYSEQFF. J is TRBJ2-1 and V is TRBV5-4, with 7 bases matching TRBD2. Germline V CDR1 and CDR2: SGHNT, YYREEE (reference sequence). The CDR3 spans 16 residues.

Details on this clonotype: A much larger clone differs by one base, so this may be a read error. CDR3 protein: CAGSQDSPTGGWYEQYF. The CDR3 DNA sequence: TGCGCCGGCAGCCAAGATTCCCCGACAGGGGGATGGTACGAGCAGTACTTC. V is TRBV4-3 and J is TRBJ2-7; the match to TRBD1 covers 9 bases. Germline assignment: CDR1 LGHNA and CDR2 YSLEER. This CDR3 region has 17 residues.

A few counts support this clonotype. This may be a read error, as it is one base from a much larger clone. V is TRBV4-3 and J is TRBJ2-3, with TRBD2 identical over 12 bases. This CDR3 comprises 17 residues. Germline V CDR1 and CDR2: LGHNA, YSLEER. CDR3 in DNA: TGCGCCAACAGCCAAACGACTAGCGGGAGCGGCACAGATACGCAGTATTTT. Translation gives CANSQTTSGSGTDTQYF.

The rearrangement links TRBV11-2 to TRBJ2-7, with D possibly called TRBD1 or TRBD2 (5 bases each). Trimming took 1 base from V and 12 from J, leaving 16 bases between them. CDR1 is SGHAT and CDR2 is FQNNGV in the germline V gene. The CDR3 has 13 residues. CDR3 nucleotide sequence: TGTGCCAGCAGCTTAGGCAGGGCGGGCGGGCGGTACTTC. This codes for CASSLGRAGGRYF.

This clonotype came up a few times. The CDR3 spells CASSHDRRGHSTEAFF. The CDR3 DNA follows: TGCGCCAGCAGCCATGATCGAAGGGGGCATAGCACTGAAGCTTTCTTT. The V and J genes are TRBV4-1 and TRBJ1-1; 7 nucleotides line up with TRBD1. Trimming at V came to 3 bases and at J to 4 bases, leaving 11 bases not matched to a gene. This CDR3 has 16 residues. Germline lookup yields CDR1 MGHRA and CDR2 YSYEKL.

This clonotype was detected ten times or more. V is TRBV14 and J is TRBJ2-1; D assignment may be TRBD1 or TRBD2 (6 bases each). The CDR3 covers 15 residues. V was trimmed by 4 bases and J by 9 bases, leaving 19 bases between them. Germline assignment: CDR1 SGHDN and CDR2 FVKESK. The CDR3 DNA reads TGTGCCAGCAGCCGTACCAGAGGGGGGATCGGTGAGCAGTTCTTC. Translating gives CASSRTRGGIGEQFF.

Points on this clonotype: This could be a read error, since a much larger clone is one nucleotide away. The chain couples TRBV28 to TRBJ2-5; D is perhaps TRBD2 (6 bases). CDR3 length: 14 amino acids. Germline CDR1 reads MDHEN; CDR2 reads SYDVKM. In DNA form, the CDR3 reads TGTGCCAGCACTTTACCGGGAGTTCAAGAGACCCAGTACTTC. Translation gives CASTLPGVQETQYF.

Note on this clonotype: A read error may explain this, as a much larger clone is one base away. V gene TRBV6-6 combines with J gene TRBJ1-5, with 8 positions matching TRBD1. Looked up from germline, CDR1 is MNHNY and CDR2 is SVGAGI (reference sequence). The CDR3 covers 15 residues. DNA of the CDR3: TGTGTCAGCAGTTCCCCGAGCAGGGGGCACCAGCCCCAGCATTTT. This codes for CVSSSPSRGHQPQHF.

The CDR3 sequence is CASSSGTGGRNTIYF. CDR3 DNA: TGTGCCAGCAGCTCGGGGACCGGTGGTAGAAACACCATATATTTT. The V gene is TRBV7-9, the J gene TRBJ1-3; a possible D gene is TRBD1 (5 bases). The CDR3 consists of 15 residues. Germline values: CDR1 SEHNR, CDR2 FQNEAQ (reference sequence). V lost 4 bases and J 5 bases, leaving 15 bases between the germline ends.

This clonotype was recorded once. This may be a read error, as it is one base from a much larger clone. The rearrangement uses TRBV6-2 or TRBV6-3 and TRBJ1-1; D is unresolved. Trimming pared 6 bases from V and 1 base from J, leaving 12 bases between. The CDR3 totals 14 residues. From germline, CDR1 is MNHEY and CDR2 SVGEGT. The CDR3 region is CASRNRSANTEAFF. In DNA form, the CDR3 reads TGTGCCAGCAGGAATAGGTCGGCGAACACTGAAGCTTTCTTT.

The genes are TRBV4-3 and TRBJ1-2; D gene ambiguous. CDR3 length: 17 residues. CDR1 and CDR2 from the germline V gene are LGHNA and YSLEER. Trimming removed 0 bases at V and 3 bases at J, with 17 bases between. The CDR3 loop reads CASSQELITASYYGYTF. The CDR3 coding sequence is TGCGCCAGCAGCCAAGAGTTAATAACAGCATCCTACTATGGCTACACCTTC.

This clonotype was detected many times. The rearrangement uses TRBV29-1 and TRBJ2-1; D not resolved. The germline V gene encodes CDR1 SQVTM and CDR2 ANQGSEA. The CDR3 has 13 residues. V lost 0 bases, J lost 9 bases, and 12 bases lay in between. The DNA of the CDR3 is TGCAGCGTTGAAGACGGTTATAGTGGTGAGCAGTTCTTC. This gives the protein CSVEDGYSGEQFF.

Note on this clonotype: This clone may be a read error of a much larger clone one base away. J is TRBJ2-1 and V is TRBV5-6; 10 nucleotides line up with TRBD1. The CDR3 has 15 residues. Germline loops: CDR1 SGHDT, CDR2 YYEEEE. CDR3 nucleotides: TGTGCCAGCAGCTGGCCAGGGACAGGGGTCAATGAGCAGCTCTTC. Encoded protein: CASSWPGTGVNEQLF. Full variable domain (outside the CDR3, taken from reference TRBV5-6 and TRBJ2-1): DAGVTQSPTHLIKTRGQQVTLRCSPKSGHDTVSWYQQALGQGPQFIFQYYEEEERQRGNFPDRFSGHQFPNYSSELNVNALLLGDSALYLCASSWPGTGVNEQLFGPGTRLTVL.

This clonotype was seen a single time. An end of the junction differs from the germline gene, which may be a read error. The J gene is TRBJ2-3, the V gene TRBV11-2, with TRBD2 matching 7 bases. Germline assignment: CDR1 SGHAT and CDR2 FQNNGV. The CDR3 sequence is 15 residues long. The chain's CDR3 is CASSLGLGITDTQNF. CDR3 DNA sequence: TGTGCTAGCAGCTTAGGACTAGGGATCACAGATACGCAGAATTTT.

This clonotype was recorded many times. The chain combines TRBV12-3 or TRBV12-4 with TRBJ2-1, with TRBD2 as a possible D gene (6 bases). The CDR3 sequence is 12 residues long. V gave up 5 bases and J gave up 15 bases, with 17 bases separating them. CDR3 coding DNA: TGTGCCAGCAGTATACCCGGGACTGCCCCGTTCTTC. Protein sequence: CASSIPGTAPFF.

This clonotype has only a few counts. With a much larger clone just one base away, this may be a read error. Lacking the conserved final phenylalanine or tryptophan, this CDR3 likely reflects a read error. The CDR3 DNA reads TGTGCCATCAGTGCGGACGGCACAGATACGCAGTATTAT. Amino acids: CAISADGTDTQYY. V is TRBV10-3 and J is TRBJ2-3, with unresolved D. Trimming took 4 bases from V and 1 from J, leaving 6 bases between them. The CDR3 spans 13 residues. The germline CDR1 and CDR2 sequences are ENHRY and SYGVKD.

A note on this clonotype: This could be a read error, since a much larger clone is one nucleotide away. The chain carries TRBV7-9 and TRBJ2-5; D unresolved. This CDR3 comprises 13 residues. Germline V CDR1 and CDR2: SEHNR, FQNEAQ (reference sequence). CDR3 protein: CASSLVSGETQCF. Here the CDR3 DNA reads TGTGCCAGCAGCTTAGTCTCCGGAGAGACCCAGTGCTTC.

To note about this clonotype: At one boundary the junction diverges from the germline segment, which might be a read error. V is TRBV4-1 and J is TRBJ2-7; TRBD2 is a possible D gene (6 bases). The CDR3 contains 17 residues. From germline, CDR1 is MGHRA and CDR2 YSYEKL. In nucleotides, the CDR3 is TGTGCCAGCAACCAAGTCCCGACTAACGGGAGTTACGACGAGCAGTACTTC. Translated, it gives CASNQVPTNGSYDEQYF.